The 2 T cell receptor beta chains below all came from one sample that was sequenced in a study of T cell responses to AZD1222 COVID-19 vaccine. Sequencing was performed with immunoSEQ multiplex PCR; in TCRdb, only in-frame clones are kept and a portion is missing. Of fewer than 150,000 clones listed, approximately 88% are singletons. Sample: peripheral blood, taken 28 days after the second AZD1222 dose. These receptor sequences come from an adult who received the AZD1222 COVID-19 vaccine.

The J gene is TRBJ1-2, the V gene TRBV7-2, with D possibly being TRBD1 (5 bases). The CDR3 extends over 13 amino acids. CDR1 and CDR2 (germline): SGHTA, FQGNSA. V lost 5 bases, J lost 8 bases, and 15 bases lay in between. The CDR3 region has the DNA TGTGCCAGCAGCCCACAATGGGGGGTCGGCTACACCTTC. It translates to CASSPQWGVGYTF.

V gene TRBV11-2 combines with J gene TRBJ1-4, with D unclear. V was cut by 5 bases and J by 7 bases, with 8 bases left in between. This CDR3 contains 12 residues. CDR1 is SGHAT, CDR2 FQNNGV, per germline. CDR3 loop: CASSLVSEKLFF. DNA for the CDR3: TGTGCCAGCAGCCTAGTTAGTGAAAAACTGTTTTTT.